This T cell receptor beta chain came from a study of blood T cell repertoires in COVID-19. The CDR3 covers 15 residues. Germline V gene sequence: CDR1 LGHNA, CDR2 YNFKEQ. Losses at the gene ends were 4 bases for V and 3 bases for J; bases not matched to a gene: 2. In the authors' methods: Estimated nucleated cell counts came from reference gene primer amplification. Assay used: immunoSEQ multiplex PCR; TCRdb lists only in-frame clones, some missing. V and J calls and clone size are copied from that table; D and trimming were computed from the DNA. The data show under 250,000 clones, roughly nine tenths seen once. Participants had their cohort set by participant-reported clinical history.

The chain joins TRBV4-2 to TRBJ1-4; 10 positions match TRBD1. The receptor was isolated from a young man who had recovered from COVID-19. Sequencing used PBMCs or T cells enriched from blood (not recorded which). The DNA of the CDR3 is TGTGCCAGCAGCCGACAGGGGGCTTCTAATGAAAAACTGTTTTTT. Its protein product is CASSRQGASNEKLFF.